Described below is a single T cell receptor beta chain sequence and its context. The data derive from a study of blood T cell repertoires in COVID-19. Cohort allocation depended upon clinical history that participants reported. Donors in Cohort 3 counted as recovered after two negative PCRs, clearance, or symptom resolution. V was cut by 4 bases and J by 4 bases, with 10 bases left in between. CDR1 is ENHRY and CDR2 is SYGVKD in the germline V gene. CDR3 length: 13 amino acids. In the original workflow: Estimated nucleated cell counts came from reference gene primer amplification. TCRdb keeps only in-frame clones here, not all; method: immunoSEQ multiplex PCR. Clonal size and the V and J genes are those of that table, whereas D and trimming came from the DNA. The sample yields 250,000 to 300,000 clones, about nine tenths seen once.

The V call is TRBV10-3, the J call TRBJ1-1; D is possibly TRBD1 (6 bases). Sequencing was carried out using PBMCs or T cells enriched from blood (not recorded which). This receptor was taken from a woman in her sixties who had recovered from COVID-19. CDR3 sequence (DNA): TGTGCCATCAGTGGAAAAGGGGGCACTGAAGCTTTCTTT. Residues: CAISGKGGTEAFF.